Below, 26 T cell receptor beta chains from the same sample are listed, as sequenced in a study of shared clonotypes between healthy human individuals. Libraries were prepared by immunoSEQ multiplex PCR; TCRdb keeps only in-frame clonotypes and omits some of them. The data contain around 690,000 clones, 90% of them singletons. The specimen sequenced was memory CD8+ T cells from PBMCs. This sample's subset: CD45RO+ cells pooled with CCR7-negative TemRA cells. The receptors stem from a man aged 18 to 30 in good health. Some clones in this sample may be carry-over from other donors' samples.

This rearrangement joins TRBV7-3 to TRBJ2-1; D might be TRBD2 (6 bases). Trimming stripped 0 bases from V and 6 bases from J, with 9 bases between. The CDR3 covers 14 residues. Germline loops: CDR1 SGHTA, CDR2 FQGTGA. CDR3 residues: CASSLTGSGNEQFF. CDR3 in DNA: TGTGCCAGCAGCTTAACGGGTAGCGGCAATGAGCAGTTCTTC. Based on the CDR3 plus reference TRBV7-3 and TRBJ2-1, the full variable domain is GAGVSQTPSNKVTEKGKYVELRCDPISGHTALYWYRQSLGQGPEFLIYFQGTGAADDSGLPNDRFFAVRPEGSVSTLKIQRTERGDSAVYLCASSLTGSGNEQFFGPGTRLTVL.

The chain recombines TRBV9 with TRBJ2-7; D remains ambiguous. The germline V gene encodes CDR1 SGDLS and CDR2 YYNGEE. V was shortened by 4 bases and J by 1 base, with 12 bases between the two germline ends. CDR3 length: 14 amino acids. The CDR3 spells CASSPRTVSYEQYF. The DNA of the CDR3 is TGTGCCAGCAGCCCAAGGACGGTTTCCTACGAGCAGTACTTC. Complete variable domain (other parts from reference TRBV9 and TRBJ2-7): DSGVTQTPKHLITATGQRVTLRCSPRSGDLSVYWYQQSLDQGLQFLIQYYNGEERAKGNILERFSAQQFPDLHSELNLSSLELGDSALYFCASSPRTVSYEQYFGPGTRLTVT.

The V and J genes are TRBV9 and TRBJ2-7; either TRBD1 or TRBD2 may supply D (5 bases each). Per the germline V gene, CDR1 is SGDLS and CDR2 is YYNGEE. Trimming removed 0 bases at V and 0 bases at J, with 10 bases between. CDR3 length: 15 amino acids. CDR3 amino acids: CASSVGWDLSYEQYF. The CDR3 DNA follows: TGTGCCAGCAGCGTAGGGTGGGACCTCTCCTACGAGCAGTACTTC.

The V and J genes are TRBV7-9 and TRBJ2-1; 9 bases match TRBD1. CDR1 is SEHNR, CDR2 FQNEAQ, per germline (reference sequence). The V segment lost 6 bases and the J segment 7 bases; nucleotides outside the gene matches: 10. This CDR3 comprises 15 residues. This chain's CDR3 is CASRGSGQGENEQFF. In DNA, the CDR3 is TGTGCCAGCAGGGGATCGGGACAGGGAGAGAATGAGCAGTTCTTC.

V gene TRBV2 combines with J gene TRBJ1-2; maybe TRBD1 (5 bases). The V gene lost 3 bases and the J gene lost 5 bases, with 10 bases spanning the gap. Germline assignment: CDR1 SNHLY and CDR2 FYNNEI. The CDR3 runs 13 residues. The DNA of the CDR3 is TGTGCCAGCAGTGATGGGACTAGGTATGGCTACACCTTC. Translated: CASSDGTRYGYTF.

This rearrangement joins TRBV27 to TRBJ2-1; TRBD2 matches 9 bases. Germline assignment: CDR1 MNHEY and CDR2 SMNVEV (reference sequence). With V trimmed by 4 bases and J by 3 bases, 4 bases remained unmatched. The CDR3 totals 15 residues. CDR3 nucleotide sequence: TGTGCCAGCAGTTCGGGACTAGCTATCTACAATGAGCAGTTCTTC. This encodes CASSSGLAIYNEQFF.

V usage is TRBV7-6 and J usage is TRBJ2-1; weak D call: TRBD2 (6 bases). The ends were cut back, 0 bases at V and 6 bases at J, with 15 bases in the middle. In germline, CDR1 is SGHVS, CDR2 FNYEAQ. The CDR3 totals 16 residues. This chain's CDR3 is CASSLAGPAGGNEQFF. CDR3 DNA: TGTGCCAGCAGCTTAGCTGGGCCGGCCGGGGGCAATGAGCAGTTCTTC.

Note on this clone: The sample holds other DNA sequences that translate to the same CDR3. The rearrangement joins TRBV9 to TRBJ2-7, with a tentative D call TRBD2 (6 bases). Trimming stripped 0 bases from V and 1 base from J, with 11 bases between. Germline CDR1 is SGDLS and CDR2 is YYNGEE. The CDR3 totals 15 residues. The CDR3 is CASSVGRGGSYEQYF. CDR3 in DNA: TGTGCCAGCAGCGTAGGACGGGGAGGATCCTACGAGCAGTACTTC.

This clone was found a few times. The rearrangement links TRBV19 to TRBJ1-1, with D possibly matching TRBD1 (5 bases). The CDR3 runs 15 residues. Germline lookup yields CDR1 LNHDA and CDR2 SQIVND (reference sequence). Between the trimmed V and J ends, which lost 1 base and 5 bases, there was a span of 14 bases. The CDR3 coding sequence is TGTGCCAGTAGTATAGTTTTAGGGACTCGGACTGAAGCTTTCTTT. Its protein product is CASSIVLGTRTEAFF.

Concerning this clone: The likely explanation is a read error, given a far larger clone one base away. The same CDR3 can be traced to other DNA sequences in this sample. The V gene is TRBV28, the J gene TRBJ1-2; D perhaps matches TRBD1 (5 bases). The CDR3 contains 14 residues. Germline CDR1 MDHEN, CDR2 SYDVKM. V was pared by 5 bases and J by 6 bases, with 16 bases between. The CDR3, as DNA: TGTGCCAGCAGTCCACAGGTTATAACTCATGGCTACACCTTC. As protein: CASSPQVITHGYTF.

V usage is TRBV15 and J usage is TRBJ2-1, with D unclear. The germline V and J ends were trimmed by 3 bases and 7 bases, with 13 bases remaining between them. CDR3 length: 14 residues. The germline CDR1 and CDR2 sequences are LNHNV and YYDKDF (reference sequence). Here the CDR3 DNA reads TGTGCCACCAGCAGCTCTGGCAACCTTAATGAGCAGTTCTTC. Translation gives CATSSSGNLNEQFF.

This chain uses TRBV11-2 with TRBJ2-7; 12 bases map to TRBD2. Germline CDR1 and CDR2: SGHAT and FQNNGV. With 1 base clipped from V and 2 bases from J, the junction kept 12 bases outside the gene matches. The CDR3 has 19 residues. In nucleotides, the CDR3 is TGTGCCAGCAGCTTAGTTCCCGAAAGGTGGACTAGCGGGACCTACGAGCAGTACTTC. Protein: CASSLVPERWTSGTYEQYF.

In this sample, this clone turned up once. The rearrangement uses TRBV5-1 and TRBJ2-2, with D perhaps matching TRBD2 (6 bases). Germline lookup yields CDR1 SGHRS and CDR2 YFSETQ. The CDR3 is 15 residues long. Trimming took 0 bases from V and 7 from J, leaving 13 bases between them. The CDR3 DNA is TGCGCCAGCAGCTTGGAGATGGCGGGATACGGGGAGCTGTTTTTT. Translated: CASSLEMAGYGELFF.

The chain recombines TRBV28 with TRBJ2-3; D is unresolved. V was clipped by 1 base and J by 0 bases, with 8 bases between them. CDR1 is MDHEN and CDR2 is SYDVKM in the germline V gene. This CDR3 region has 15 residues. CDR3 residues: CASSLSPPSTDTQYF. The CDR3 DNA is TGTGCCAGCAGTTTATCCCCCCCTAGCACAGATACGCAGTATTTT.

The rearrangement uses TRBV27 and TRBJ2-7; D ambiguous. V was pared by 5 bases and J by 2 bases, with 7 bases between. This CDR3 has 12 amino acids. Germline V lookup: CDR1 MNHEY, CDR2 SMNVEV (reference sequence). The CDR3 reads CASSSDPYEQYF. CDR3 DNA: TGTGCCAGCAGTAGCGACCCCTACGAGCAGTACTTC.

J is TRBJ1-5 and V is TRBV6-5, with D maybe TRBD1 (5 bases). This CDR3 has 15 amino acids. The germline gives CDR1 MNHEY, CDR2 SVGAGI. Trimming stripped 6 bases from V and 0 bases from J, with 12 bases between. Here the CDR3 reads CASSHGGYSNQPQHF. CDR3 in DNA: TGTGCCAGCAGCCACGGGGGGTATAGCAATCAGCCCCAGCATTTT.

V and J are TRBV19 and TRBJ2-1; 7 positions match TRBD2. The germline CDR1 and CDR2 sequences are LNHDA and SQIVND (reference sequence). The CDR3 spans 17 residues. V was pared by 6 bases and J by 4 bases, with 15 bases of the junction left unmatched. The DNA of the CDR3 is TGTGCCAGTAGACCCCCGAGGGCTAGCGGCCGGTACAATGAGCAGTTCTTC. The encoded protein is CASRPPRASGRYNEQFF.

This rearrangement joins TRBV19 to TRBJ2-7; 8 bases align to TRBD1. CDR3 length equals 14 residues. Germline lookup yields CDR1 LNHDA and CDR2 SQIVND (reference sequence). The V gene end was trimmed by 5 bases and the J gene end by 5 bases; junction bases not matched to a gene: 8. The CDR3 DNA is TGTGCCAGTAGTTTCGGGACAGGTTCCCACGAGCAGTACTTC. It encodes CASSFGTGSHEQYF. Complete variable domain (other parts from reference TRBV19 and TRBJ2-7): DGGITQSPKYLFRKEGQNVTLSCEQNLNHDAMYWYRQDPGQGLRLIYYSQIVNDFQKGDIAEGYSVSREKKESFPLTVTSAQKNPTAFYLCASSFGTGSHEQYFGPGTRLTVT.

The chain carries TRBV9 and TRBJ2-1; 7 nucleotides match TRBD2. Trimming cost V 3 bases and J 0 bases; bases outside gene matches: 12. CDR1 and CDR2 from the germline V gene are SGDLS and YYNGEE. The CDR3 totals 18 residues. CDR3 amino acids: CASSDRMGGMRSYNEQFF. The DNA of the CDR3 is TGTGCCAGCAGCGACCGGATGGGGGGGATGCGCTCCTACAATGAGCAGTTCTTC.

This chain links TRBV7-9 with TRBJ2-7; a possible D gene is TRBD2 (5 bases). The germline V gene encodes CDR1 SEHNR and CDR2 FQNEAQ (reference sequence). V was pared by 5 bases and J by 0 bases, with 14 bases between. The CDR3 has 15 amino acids. The CDR3 here is CASSRETGSSYEQYF. CDR3 DNA sequence: TGTGCCAGCAGCCGTGAAACGGGAAGCTCCTACGAGCAGTACTTC. The complete variable domain, with remaining parts taken from reference TRBV7-9 and TRBJ2-7, reads DTGVSQNPRHKITKRGQNVTFRCDPISEHNRLYWYRQTLGQGPEFLTYFQNEAQLEKSRLLSDRFSAERPKGSFSTLEIQRTEQGDSAMYLCASSRETGSSYEQYFGPGTRLTVT.

This chain uses TRBV19 with TRBJ2-7, with TRBD1 as a possible D gene (6 bases). From germline, CDR1 is LNHDA and CDR2 SQIVND (reference sequence). The length of the CDR3 is 13 residues. Trimming cost V 6 bases and J 3 bases, with 12 bases left between them. The DNA for the CDR3 is TGTGCCAGTAGATCGCACAGGGACTACGAGCAGTACTTC. As protein: CASRSHRDYEQYF.

The V gene is TRBV27, the J gene TRBJ1-5; D gene ambiguous. Germline CDR1 and CDR2: MNHEY and SMNVEV (reference sequence). The CDR3 totals 14 residues. V shed 2 bases and J shed 5 bases, with 10 bases lying between them. In DNA, the CDR3 is TGTGCCAGCAGTTTAAACCGGGATTATCAGCCCCAGCATTTT. This codes for CASSLNRDYQPQHF.

The chain has TRBV4-2 and TRBJ2-7, with D unclear. CDR3 size: 14 residues. The germline V gene encodes CDR1 LGHNA and CDR2 YNFKEQ. V was cut by 0 bases and J by 6 bases, with 12 bases left in between. In DNA form, the CDR3 reads TGTGCCAGCAGCCAAGATAGGGTATCGGGCGAGCAGTACTTC. Amino acids: CASSQDRVSGEQYF.

The chain links TRBV28 to TRBJ2-7, with D unresolved. The CDR3 is made up of 14 amino acids. Trimming pared 5 bases from V and 2 bases from J, leaving 13 bases between. In germline, CDR1 is MDHEN, CDR2 SYDVKM. The CDR3 DNA reads TGTGCCAGCAGTCTTACGGTTAGCCCCTACGAGCAGTACTTC. Translated: CASSLTVSPYEQYF.

The chain recombines TRBV14 with TRBJ2-1; D ambiguous. The CDR3 consists of 12 residues. Germline V lookup: CDR1 SGHDN, CDR2 FVKESK. Trimming removed 0 bases from V and 6 bases from J, with 3 bases in between. The CDR3 spells CASSQDGNEQFF. DNA of the CDR3: TGTGCCAGCAGCCAAGATGGCAATGAGCAGTTCTTC.

The chain uses TRBV27 and TRBJ1-6; the D is unclear. The CDR3 spans 15 residues. Trimming took off 2 bases at V and 0 bases at J, with 5 bases between the two ends. Germline-derived CDR1 and CDR2 are MNHEY and SMNVEV (reference sequence). In nucleotides, the CDR3 is TGTGCCAGCAGTTTAACCCTCTCCTATAATTCACCCCTCCACTTT. Amino acids: CASSLTLSYNSPLHF.